A selection of T cell receptor beta chains follows, all from one sample in a study of blood T cells in healthy people across ages. TCRdb fed the 5' RACE reads into MiXCR, producing one record per CDR3 protein. The sample yields 600,000 to 650,000 distinct CDR3 sequences, 58% seen once. Material: blood. The source of these receptors is a man aged 60 to 75 in good health. Both conserved end residues are part of each CDR3. A D gene is named only where the DNA matches it firmly. The size field is filled for only some rows; it gives once, few, many or a size class.

clone_size d_call j_call v_call cdr3_aa cdr3_nt
- TRBD1 TRBJ2-4 TRBV27 CASQRRQGVNIQYF TGTGCCAGCCAACGTAGACAGGGAGTAAACATTCAGTACTTC
- TRBD1 TRBJ1-1 TRBV20-1 CSASRQGEAFF TGCAGTGCTAGCAGACAGGGTGAAGCTTTCTTT
- - TRBJ2-5 TRBV27 CASSLGLYETQYF TGTGCCAGCAGTTTAGGGCTATACGAGACCCAGTACTTC
- TRBD2 TRBJ2-1 TRBV28 CASPLAGGYNEQFF TGTGCCAGCCCACTAGCGGGGGGGTACAATGAGCAGTTCTTC
once - TRBJ2-5 TRBV3-1 CASSQDQRGQYF TGTGCCAGCAGCCAAGATCAGCGCGGGCAGTACTTC
- TRBD1 TRBJ1-2 TRBV6-6 CASSLTGALNYGYTF TGTGCCAGCAGTCTAACAGGGGCCCTTAACTATGGCTACACCTTC
- - TRBJ2-6 TRBV27 CATKQGSGANVLTF TGTGCCACCAAACAGGGCTCTGGGGCCAACGTCCTGACTTTC
- TRBD1 TRBJ2-7 TRBV29-1 CSVVLLTGGYEQYF TGCAGCGTTGTCCTGTTGACAGGGGGGTACGAGCAGTACTTC
- - TRBJ2-3 TRBV6-6 CASSYPLGSGADTQYF TGTGCCAGCAGTTACCCCCTGGGATCCGGCGCAGATACGCAGTATTTT
- - TRBJ1-2 TRBV25-1 CASSESAAWGYTF TGTGCCAGCAGTGAATCGGCGGCCTGGGGCTACACCTTC
- - TRBJ2-3 TRBV11-2 CASSLKLSGTDTQYF TGTGCCAGCAGCTTAAAGCTCAGCGGCACAGATACGCAGTATTTT
- TRBD1 TRBJ2-7 TRBV9 CASSDGTGFYEQYF TGTGCCAGCAGCGATGGGACAGGGTTCTACGAGCAGTACTTC
- TRBD1 TRBJ2-5 TRBV6-5 CASSYSTGGETQYF TGTGCCAGCAGTTACTCGACAGGGGGCGAGACCCAGTACTTC
few - TRBJ2-7 TRBV5-1 CASSPQGRSYEQYF TGCGCCAGCAGCCCACAGGGTAGGAGCTACGAGCAGTACTTC
- - TRBJ2-2 TRBV15 CATSRDAAVNTGELFF TGTGCCACCAGCAGAGATGCGGCGGTGAACACCGGGGAGCTGTTTTTT
- - TRBJ1-2 TRBV4-1 CASSLKQGAGYTF TGCGCCAGCAGCCTAAAGCAGGGAGCTGGCTACACCTTC
- - TRBJ1-1 TRBV29-1 CSVESGYGNTEAFF TGCAGCGTTGAATCAGGGTACGGGAACACTGAAGCTTTCTTT
many TRBD2 TRBJ2-7 TRBV7-2 CASSQKLAGAHEQYF TGTGCCAGCAGCCAGAAGTTAGCGGGGGCCCACGAGCAGTACTTC